These 19 T cell receptor beta chains were all obtained from the same sample, sequenced in a study of immune heterogeneity within non-small cell lung tumors. The template for each sample was about 660 ng of genomic DNA, which had been extracted from bulk tumor tissue. During surgery, several far-apart biopsies were obtained from every primary tumor. With untreated, newly diagnosed non-small cell lung cancer, the patients went on to undergo curative surgery. Multiplex PCR (32 V and 13 J primers) was used to amplify the TCR beta CDR3. In TCRdb, the multiplex PCR reads were re-called with MiXCR into one record per CDR3 protein. The sample has 30,000 to 40,000 distinct CDR3 sequences, around 30% seen once; the top ten hold approximately 3.9%. Sequencing was carried out using lung tumor tissue. These TCRs come from a man aged 35 to 55 with non-small cell lung cancer.

This clonotype was observed a handful of times. The chain links TRBV7-9 to TRBJ1-5; D gene unclear. Germline CDR1 SEHNR, CDR2 FQNEAQ (reference sequence). V was clipped by 5 bases and J by 8 bases, with 10 bases between them. The CDR3 is 12 amino acids. CDR3 nucleotide sequence: TGTGCCAGCAGCAGTGAATGGGAGCCCCAGCATTTT. Residues: CASSSEWEPQHF.

The chain carries TRBV6-2 or TRBV6-3 and TRBJ2-1; D gene ambiguous. The CDR3 has 12 residues. The V end lost 0 bases, the J end lost 6 bases, and 3 bases lay between the germline ends. Germline CDR1 reads MNHEY; CDR2 reads SVGEGT. CDR3 sequence reads: CASSYSPNEQFF. Here the CDR3 DNA reads TGTGCCAGCAGTTACTCGCCCAATGAGCAGTTCTTC.

This clonotype is medium-sized within its sample. The CDR3 sequence: CASSADRDRELFF. The CDR3 nucleotides are TGTGCCAGCAGCGCCGACAGGGACCGGGAACTGTTTTTT. The V gene is TRBV11-3, the J gene TRBJ1-4, with TRBD1 matching 7 bases. V lost 5 bases to trimming and J lost 12 bases; unmatched junction nucleotides: 9. The CDR3 length is 13 residues. Germline CDR1 SGHNT, CDR2 YENEEA.

Only a few counts were recorded for this clonotype. The CDR3 spells CATSSRERGLNEQFF. The CDR3 DNA sequence: TGTGCCACCAGCAGCCGGGAGAGGGGACTCAATGAGCAGTTCTTC. The chain joins TRBV15 to TRBJ2-1, with D maybe TRBD2 (6 bases). The germline CDR1 and CDR2 sequences are LNHNV and YYDKDF (reference sequence). V lost 3 bases, J lost 6 bases, and 15 bases lay in between. This CDR3 is 15 amino acids long. Filled out from reference TRBV15 and TRBJ2-1, the complete variable domain reads DAMVIQNPRYQVTQFGKPVTLSCSQTLNHNVMYWYQQKSSQAPKLLFHYYDKDFNNEADTPDNFQSRRPNTSFCFLDIRSPGLGDTAMYLCATSSRERGLNEQFFGPGTRLTVL.

In the case of this clonotype: This CDR3 is missing its conserved last phenylalanine or tryptophan, likely due to a read error. The chain couples TRBV12-3 or TRBV12-4 to TRBJ2-1; 9 nucleotides line up with TRBD2. The CDR3 has 16 residues. V lost 5 bases and J lost 4; bases outside the gene matches: 9. CDR3 sequence: CASSPERGRGYNEQFL. CDR3 DNA sequence: TGTGCCAGCAGTCCCGAGCGCGGGAGGGGTTACAATGAGCAGTTCCTC.

This chain links TRBV7-8 with TRBJ2-1; no clear D. The CDR3 sequence is 17 residues long. CDR1 SGHVS and CDR2 FQNEAQ come from the germline V gene. Deletions cut 2 bases from V and 10 bases from J, with 24 bases between. The CDR3 sequence is CASSLQFGPHLFREQFF. The CDR3 nucleotides are TGTGCCAGCAGCTTACAATTTGGGCCGCATTTATTCCGGGAGCAGTTCTTC.

The chain employs TRBV20-1 and TRBJ2-1, with D perhaps TRBD1 (6 bases). The CDR3 is 12 amino acids. Germline CDR1 is DFQATT and CDR2 is SNEGSKA (reference sequence). With 0 bases removed from V and 10 bases from J, the gap between germline ends came to 10 bases. CDR3 sequence: CSARDHRDEQFF. CDR3 coding DNA: TGCAGTGCTAGAGACCACAGGGACGAGCAGTTCTTC.

The CDR3 DNA reads TGTGCCAGCAGAGCCGCGGGGGGAGGGACCGGGGAGCTGTTTTTT. This translates into CASRAAGGGTGELFF. The J gene is TRBJ2-2, the V gene TRBV6-1; 8 bases line up with TRBD2. The CDR3 spans 15 residues. In germline, CDR1 is MNHNS, CDR2 SASEGT. V shed 6 bases, J shed 5 bases, and the junction held 8 bases outside the gene matches.

The rearrangement uses TRBV29-1 and TRBJ2-1; 10 bases align to TRBD1. Germline V gives CDR1 SQVTM, CDR2 ANQGSEA. V lost 5 bases and J lost 8; bases outside the gene matches: 6. This CDR3 is built from 13 residues. The CDR3 sequence is CSVRGQGLYEQFF. CDR3 bases: TGCAGCGTTCGGGGACAGGGGTTATATGAGCAGTTCTTC.

This sequence joins TRBV3-1 and TRBJ2-1; 12 nucleotides line up with TRBD2. The CDR3 spans 16 residues. Germline CDR1 reads LGHDT; CDR2 reads YNNKEL (reference sequence). Trimming removed 0 bases from V and 6 bases from J; junction bases left unmatched: 3. CDR3 sequence reads: CASSQERLAGVNEQFF. The CDR3 DNA reads TGTGCCAGCAGCCAAGAACGACTAGCGGGAGTCAATGAGCAGTTCTTC.

This chain joins TRBV7-3 and TRBJ2-2; D unclear. V was cut by 5 bases and J by 3 bases, with 4 bases left in between. Germline V gene lookup returns CDR1 SGHTA and CDR2 FQGTGA. This CDR3 is built from 12 residues. The CDR3 reads CASSDYTGELFF. The DNA of the CDR3 is TGTGCCAGCAGCGATTACACCGGGGAGCTGTTTTTT.

At least ten counts were recorded for this clonotype. The chain joins TRBV4-3 to TRBJ2-1, with D tentatively TRBD1 (5 bases). The CDR3 covers 15 residues. The V end lost 0 bases, the J end lost 3 bases, and 9 bases lay between the germline ends. Germline-derived CDR1 and CDR2 are LGHNA and YSLEER. The CDR3 is CASSQERGYYNEQFF. DNA of the CDR3: TGCGCCAGCAGCCAAGAAAGGGGCTACTACAATGAGCAGTTCTTC.

Turning to this clonotype: This may be a read error, as it is one base from a much larger clone. This chain connects TRBV10-3 to TRBJ1-3; TRBD1 matches at 7 bases. The germline V gene encodes CDR1 ENHRY and CDR2 SYGVKD. The V segment lost 5 bases and the J segment 2 bases; nucleotides outside the gene matches: 12. The CDR3 totals 17 residues. Written as DNA, the CDR3 is TGTGCCATCAGTAAGCATCAAGGGGGCAGGGCTGGAAACACCATATATTTT. Amino acid sequence: CAISKHQGGRAGNTIYF.

The rearrangement uses TRBV6-2 or TRBV6-3 and TRBJ2-1, with 8 nucleotides matching TRBD1. J gave up 6 bases and V 0 bases, and 1 base lay outside the gene matches. CDR1 is MNHEY and CDR2 is SVGEGT in the germline V gene. CDR3 size: 14 residues. The DNA of the CDR3 is TGTGCCAGCAGTTACTCCCAGGGGGCCAATGAGCAGTTCTTC. It yields the protein CASSYSQGANEQFF.

Many counts were recorded for this clonotype. The chain has TRBV5-1 and TRBJ1-1, with D perhaps matching TRBD1 (5 bases). This CDR3 spans 14 amino acids. The V end was cut by 0 bases, the J end by 4 bases, with 10 bases between. Germline V CDR1 and CDR2: SGHRS, YFSETQ. The DNA for the CDR3 is TGCGCCAGCAGCTTGGCGGGGGGGGGCACTGAAGCTTTCTTT. Translated: CASSLAGGGTEAFF.

The table lists this clonotype with many counts. This chain joins TRBV20-1 and TRBJ2-7; tentative D call: TRBD2 (6 bases). V was shortened by 5 bases and J by 0 bases, with 11 bases between the two germline ends. The germline V gene encodes CDR1 DFQATT and CDR2 SNEGSKA (reference sequence). The CDR3 sequence is 13 residues long. The CDR3 DNA reads TGCAGTGCTTATAGCGGCAGCTCCTACGAGCAGTACTTC. Protein sequence: CSAYSGSSYEQYF.

V is TRBV19 and J is TRBJ1-4; TRBD1 might be the D (5 bases). Germline assignment: CDR1 LNHDA and CDR2 SQIVND (reference sequence). This CDR3 is built from 14 residues. Trimming stripped 5 bases from V and 4 bases from J, with 11 bases between. CDR3 sequence: CASSHAGHNEKLFF. In DNA form, the CDR3 reads TGTGCCAGTAGTCACGCAGGACATAATGAAAAACTGTTTTTT. Using reference TRBV19 and TRBJ1-4 for the parts outside the CDR3, the full variable domain is DGGITQSPKYLFRKEGQNVTLSCEQNLNHDAMYWYRQDPGQGLRLIYYSQIVNDFQKGDIAEGYSVSREKKESFPLTVTSAQKNPTAFYLCASSHAGHNEKLFFGSGTQLSVL.

This clonotype appeared many times. The chain employs TRBV19 and TRBJ1-5; 9 bases fit TRBD1. CDR1 and CDR2 from the germline V gene are LNHDA and SQIVND (reference sequence). The CDR3 runs to 15 residues. The ends lost 5 bases at V and 4 bases at J; junction bases unmatched: 6. In DNA, the CDR3 is TGTGCCAGTAGTGGGGGACAGGGCCGGAATCAGCCCCAGCATTTT. This gives the protein CASSGGQGRNQPQHF.

Concerning this clonotype itself: This may arise from a read error, as a much more abundant clone is one base away. This chain links TRBV29-1 with TRBJ1-2; D gene uncertain. CDR1 and CDR2 (germline): SQVTM, ANQGSEA. The CDR3 sequence is 12 residues long. CDR3 DNA: TGCAGCGTTTTCGGGGATATCTATGTCTACACCTTC. Translating gives CSVFGDIYVYTF.